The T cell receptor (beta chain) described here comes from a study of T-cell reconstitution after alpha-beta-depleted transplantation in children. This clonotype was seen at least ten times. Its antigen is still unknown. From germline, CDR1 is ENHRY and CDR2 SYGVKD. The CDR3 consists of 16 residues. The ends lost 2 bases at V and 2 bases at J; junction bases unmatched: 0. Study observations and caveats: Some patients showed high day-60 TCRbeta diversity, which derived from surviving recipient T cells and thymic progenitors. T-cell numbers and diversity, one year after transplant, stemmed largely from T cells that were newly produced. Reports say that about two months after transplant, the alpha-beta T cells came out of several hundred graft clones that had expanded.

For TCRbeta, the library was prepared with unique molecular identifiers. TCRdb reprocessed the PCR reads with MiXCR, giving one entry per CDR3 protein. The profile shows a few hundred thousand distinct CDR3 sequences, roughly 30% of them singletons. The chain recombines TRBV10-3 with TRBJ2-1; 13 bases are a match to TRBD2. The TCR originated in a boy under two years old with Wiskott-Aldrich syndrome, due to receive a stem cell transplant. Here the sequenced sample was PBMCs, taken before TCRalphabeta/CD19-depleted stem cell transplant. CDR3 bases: TGTGCCATCAGTGAGACTAGCGGGAGGGCCTACAATGAGCAGTTCTTC. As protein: CAISETSGRAYNEQFF.